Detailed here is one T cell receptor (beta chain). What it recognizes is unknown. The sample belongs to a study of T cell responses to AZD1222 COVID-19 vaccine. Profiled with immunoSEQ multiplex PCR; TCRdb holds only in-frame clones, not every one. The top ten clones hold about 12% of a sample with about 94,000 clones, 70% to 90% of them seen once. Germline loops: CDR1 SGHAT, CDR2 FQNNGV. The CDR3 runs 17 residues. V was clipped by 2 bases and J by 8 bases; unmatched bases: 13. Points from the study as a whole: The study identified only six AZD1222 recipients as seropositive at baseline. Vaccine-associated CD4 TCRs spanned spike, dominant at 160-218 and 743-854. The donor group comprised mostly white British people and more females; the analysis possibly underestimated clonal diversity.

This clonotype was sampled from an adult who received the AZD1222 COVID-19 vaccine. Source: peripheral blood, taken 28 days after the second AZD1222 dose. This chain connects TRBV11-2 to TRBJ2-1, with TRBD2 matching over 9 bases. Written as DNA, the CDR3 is TGTGCCAGCAGCTTAAGAGGGCCCGGGACTAGCAGGGATGAGCAGTTCTTC. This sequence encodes CASSLRGPGTSRDEQFF.